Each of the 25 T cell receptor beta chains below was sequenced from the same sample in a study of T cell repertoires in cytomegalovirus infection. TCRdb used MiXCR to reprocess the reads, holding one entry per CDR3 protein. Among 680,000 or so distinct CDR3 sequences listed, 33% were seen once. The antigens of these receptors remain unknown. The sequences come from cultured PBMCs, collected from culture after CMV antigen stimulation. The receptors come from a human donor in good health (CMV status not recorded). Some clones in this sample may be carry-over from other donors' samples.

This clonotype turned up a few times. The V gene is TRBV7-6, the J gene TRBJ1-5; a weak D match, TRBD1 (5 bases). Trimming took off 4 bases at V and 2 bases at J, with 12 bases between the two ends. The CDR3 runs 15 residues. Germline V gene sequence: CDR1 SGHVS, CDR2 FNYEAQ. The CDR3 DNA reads TGTGCCAGCAGCTCGGGGGTATTGGGCAATCAGCCCCAGCATTTT. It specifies CASSSGVLGNQPQHF.

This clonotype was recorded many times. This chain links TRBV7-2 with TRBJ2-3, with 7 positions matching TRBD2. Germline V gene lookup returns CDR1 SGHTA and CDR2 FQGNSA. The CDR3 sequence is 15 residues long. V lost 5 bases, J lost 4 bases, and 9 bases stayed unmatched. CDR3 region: CASSPVVGGADTQYF. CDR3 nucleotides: TGTGCCAGCAGCCCCGTGGTGGGAGGGGCAGATACGCAGTATTTT.

The CDR3 nucleotides are TGTGCCAGCAGCGATGCCAAGTCGGTGGATGAGCAGTTCTTC. Translating gives CASSDAKSVDEQFF. V and J are TRBV7-9 and TRBJ2-1; no reliable D call. The germline V gene has CDR1 SEHNR and CDR2 FQNEAQ (reference sequence). Between the trimmed V and J ends, which lost 5 bases and 8 bases, there was a span of 16 bases. This CDR3 contains 14 residues.

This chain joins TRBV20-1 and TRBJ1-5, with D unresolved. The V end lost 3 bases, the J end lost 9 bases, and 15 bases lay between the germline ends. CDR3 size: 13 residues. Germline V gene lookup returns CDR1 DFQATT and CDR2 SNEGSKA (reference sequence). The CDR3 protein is CSASRARSLPQHF. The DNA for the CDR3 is TGCAGTGCTAGTAGGGCGCGAAGTCTGCCCCAGCATTTT.

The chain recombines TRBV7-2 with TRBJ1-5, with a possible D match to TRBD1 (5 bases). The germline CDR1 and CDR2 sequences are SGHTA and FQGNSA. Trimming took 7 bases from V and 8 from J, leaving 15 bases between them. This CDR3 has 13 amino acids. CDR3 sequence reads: CASNRSPGEPQHF. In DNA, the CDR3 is TGTGCCAGCAACCGTTCTCCGGGGGAGCCCCAGCATTTT.

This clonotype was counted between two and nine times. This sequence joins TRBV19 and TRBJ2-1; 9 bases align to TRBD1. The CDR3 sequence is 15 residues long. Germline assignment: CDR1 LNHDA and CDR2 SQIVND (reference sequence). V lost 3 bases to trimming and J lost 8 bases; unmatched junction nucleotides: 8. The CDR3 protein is CASSIPGQGSDEQFF. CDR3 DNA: TGTGCCAGTAGTATTCCGGGACAGGGCTCCGATGAGCAGTTCTTC.

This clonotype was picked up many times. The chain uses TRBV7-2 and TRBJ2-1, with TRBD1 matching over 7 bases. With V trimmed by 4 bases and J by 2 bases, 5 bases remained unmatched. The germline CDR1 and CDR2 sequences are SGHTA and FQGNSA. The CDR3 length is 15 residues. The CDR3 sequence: CASSSPGTAYNEQFF. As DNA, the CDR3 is TGTGCCAGCAGCTCGCCCGGGACAGCCTACAATGAGCAGTTCTTC. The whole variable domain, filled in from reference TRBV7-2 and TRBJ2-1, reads GAGVSQSPSNKVTEKGKDVELRCDPISGHTALYWYRQSLGQGLEFLIYFQGNSAPDKSGLPSDRFSAERTGGSVSTLTIQRTQQEDSAVYLCASSSPGTAYNEQFFGPGTRLTVL.

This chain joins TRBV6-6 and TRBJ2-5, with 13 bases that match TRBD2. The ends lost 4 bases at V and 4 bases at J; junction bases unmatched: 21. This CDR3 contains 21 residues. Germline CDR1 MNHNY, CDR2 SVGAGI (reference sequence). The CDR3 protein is CASSLAGPSWTSGSATETQYF. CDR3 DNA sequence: TGTGCCAGCAGTTTGGCTGGGCCATCCTGGACTAGCGGGAGTGCCACAGAGACCCAGTACTTC.

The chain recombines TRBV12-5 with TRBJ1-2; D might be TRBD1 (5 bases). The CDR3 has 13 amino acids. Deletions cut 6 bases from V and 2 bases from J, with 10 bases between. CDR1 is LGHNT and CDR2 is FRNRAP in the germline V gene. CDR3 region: CASGKTANYGYTF. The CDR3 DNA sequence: TGTGCTAGTGGGAAGACAGCAAACTATGGCTACACCTTC.

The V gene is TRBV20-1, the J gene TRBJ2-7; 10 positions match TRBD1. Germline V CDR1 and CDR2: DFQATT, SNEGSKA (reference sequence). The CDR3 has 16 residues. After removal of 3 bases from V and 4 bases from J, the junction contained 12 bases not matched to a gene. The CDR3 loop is CSASGLPGQGKYEQYF. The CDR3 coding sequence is TGCAGTGCTAGTGGACTCCCGGGACAGGGGAAGTACGAGCAGTACTTC.

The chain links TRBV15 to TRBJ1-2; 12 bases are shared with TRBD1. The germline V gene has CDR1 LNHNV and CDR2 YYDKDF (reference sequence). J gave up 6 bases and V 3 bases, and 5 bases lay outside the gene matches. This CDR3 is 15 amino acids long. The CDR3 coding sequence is TGTGCCACCAGCAGCCCAGGGACAGGGGGCGATGGCTACACCTTC. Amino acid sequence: CATSSPGTGGDGYTF.

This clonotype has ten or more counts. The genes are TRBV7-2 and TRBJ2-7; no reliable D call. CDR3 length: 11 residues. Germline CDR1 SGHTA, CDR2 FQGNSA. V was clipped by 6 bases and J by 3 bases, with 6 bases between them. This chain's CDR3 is CASSHYYEQYF. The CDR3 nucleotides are TGTGCCAGCAGTCATTACTACGAGCAGTACTTC. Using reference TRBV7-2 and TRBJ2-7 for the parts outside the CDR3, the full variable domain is GAGVSQSPSNKVTEKGKDVELRCDPISGHTALYWYRQSLGQGLEFLIYFQGNSAPDKSGLPSDRFSAERTGGSVSTLTIQRTQQEDSAVYLCASSHYYEQYFGPGTRLTVT.

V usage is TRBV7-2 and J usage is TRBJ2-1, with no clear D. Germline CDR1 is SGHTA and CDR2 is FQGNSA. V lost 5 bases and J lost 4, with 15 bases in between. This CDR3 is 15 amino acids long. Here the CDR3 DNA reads TGTGCCAGCAGCCCTACTCAGAACGGATACAATGAGCAGTTCTTC. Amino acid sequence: CASSPTQNGYNEQFF.

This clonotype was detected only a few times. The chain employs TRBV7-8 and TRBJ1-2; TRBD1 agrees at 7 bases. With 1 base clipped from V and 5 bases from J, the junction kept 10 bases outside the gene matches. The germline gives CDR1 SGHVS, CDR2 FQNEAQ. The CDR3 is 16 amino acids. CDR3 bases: TGTGCCAGCAGCTTAGGCCGGACAGGAGAGGTTTATGGCTACACCTTC. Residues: CASSLGRTGEVYGYTF.

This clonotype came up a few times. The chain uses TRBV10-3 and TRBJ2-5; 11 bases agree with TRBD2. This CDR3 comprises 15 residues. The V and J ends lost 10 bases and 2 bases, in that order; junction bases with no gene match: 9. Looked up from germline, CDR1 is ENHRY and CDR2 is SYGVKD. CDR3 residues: CATQPRLAGQETQYF. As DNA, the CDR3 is TGTGCCACCCAACCCCGACTAGCGGGGCAAGAGACCCAGTACTTC.

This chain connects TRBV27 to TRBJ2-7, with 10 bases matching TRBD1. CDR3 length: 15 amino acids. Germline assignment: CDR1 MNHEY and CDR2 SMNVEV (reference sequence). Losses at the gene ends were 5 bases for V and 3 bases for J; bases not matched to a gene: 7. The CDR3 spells CASSTRTGGGYEQYF. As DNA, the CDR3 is TGTGCCAGCAGTACCCGGACAGGGGGAGGCTACGAGCAGTACTTC.

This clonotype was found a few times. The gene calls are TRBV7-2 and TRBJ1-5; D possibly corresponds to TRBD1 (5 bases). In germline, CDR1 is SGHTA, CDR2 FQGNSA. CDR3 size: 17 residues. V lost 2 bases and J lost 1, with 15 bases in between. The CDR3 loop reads CASSLIRVERSNQPQHF. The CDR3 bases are TGTGCCAGCAGCTTAATCAGGGTCGAGAGAAGCAATCAGCCCCAGCATTTT. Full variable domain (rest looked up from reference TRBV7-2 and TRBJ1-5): GAGVSQSPSNKVTEKGKDVELRCDPISGHTALYWYRQSLGQGLEFLIYFQGNSAPDKSGLPSDRFSAERTGGSVSTLTIQRTQQEDSAVYLCASSLIRVERSNQPQHFGDGTRLSIL.

In nucleotides, the CDR3 is TGTGCCAGCAGCCCAGGCGAGCCCGCCAATGAGCAGTTCTTC. Translated: CASSPGEPANEQFF. This chain joins TRBV3-1 and TRBJ2-1; D unclear. This CDR3 has 14 residues. Germline lookup yields CDR1 LGHDT and CDR2 YNNKEL (reference sequence). V dropped 4 bases and J dropped 6 bases, with 13 bases sitting between them.

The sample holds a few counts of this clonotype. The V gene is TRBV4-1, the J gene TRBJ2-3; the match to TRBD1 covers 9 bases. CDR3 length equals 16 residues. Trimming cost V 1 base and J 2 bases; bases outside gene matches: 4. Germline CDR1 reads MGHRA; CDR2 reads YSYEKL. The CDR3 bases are TGCGCCAGCAGCCAAGGACAGGGGGGAGACACAGATACGCAGTATTTT. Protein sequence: CASSQGQGGDTDTQYF.

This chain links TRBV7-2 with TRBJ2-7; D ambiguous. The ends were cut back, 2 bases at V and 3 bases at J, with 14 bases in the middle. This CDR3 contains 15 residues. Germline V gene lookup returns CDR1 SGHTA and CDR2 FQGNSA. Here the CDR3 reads CASSLSPTLVYEQYF. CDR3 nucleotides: TGTGCCAGCAGCTTAAGCCCTACCCTGGTCTACGAGCAGTACTTC. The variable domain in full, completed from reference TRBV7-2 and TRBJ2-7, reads GAGVSQSPSNKVTEKGKDVELRCDPISGHTALYWYRQSLGQGLEFLIYFQGNSAPDKSGLPSDRFSAERTGGSVSTLTIQRTQQEDSAVYLCASSLSPTLVYEQYFGPGTRLTVT.

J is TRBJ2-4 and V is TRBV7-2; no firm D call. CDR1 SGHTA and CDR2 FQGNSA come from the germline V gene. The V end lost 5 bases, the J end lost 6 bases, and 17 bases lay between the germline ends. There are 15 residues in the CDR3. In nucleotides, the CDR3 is TGTGCCAGCAGCACGCTGGACCACCCTAGAAACATTCAGTACTTC. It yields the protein CASSTLDHPRNIQYF.

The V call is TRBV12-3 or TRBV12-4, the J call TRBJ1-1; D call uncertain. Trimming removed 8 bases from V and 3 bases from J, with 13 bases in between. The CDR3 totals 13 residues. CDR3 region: CASFREPYTEAFF. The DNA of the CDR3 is TGTGCCAGCTTTAGGGAGCCTTACACTGAAGCTTTCTTT.

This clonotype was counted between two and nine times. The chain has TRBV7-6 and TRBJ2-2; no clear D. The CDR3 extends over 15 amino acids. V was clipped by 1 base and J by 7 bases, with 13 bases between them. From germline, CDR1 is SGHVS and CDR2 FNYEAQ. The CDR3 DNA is TGTGCCAGCAGCTTAGAAGACTTGCAGTACGGGGAGCTGTTTTTT. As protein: CASSLEDLQYGELFF. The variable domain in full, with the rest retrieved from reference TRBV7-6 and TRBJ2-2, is GAGVSQSPRYKVTKRGQDVALRCDPISGHVSLYWYRQALGQGPEFLTYFNYEAQQDKSGLPNDRFSAERPEGSISTLTIQRTEQRDSAMYRCASSLEDLQYGELFFGEGSRLTVL.

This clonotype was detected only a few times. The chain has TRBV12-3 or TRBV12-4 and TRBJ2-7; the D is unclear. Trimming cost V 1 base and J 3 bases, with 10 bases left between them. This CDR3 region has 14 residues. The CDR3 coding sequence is TGTGCCAGCAGTTTAGAGCCCGCTAGCTACGAGCAGTACTTC. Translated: CASSLEPASYEQYF.

The CDR3 spells CASRREQGAEETQYF. CDR3 bases: TGCGCCAGCAGAAGGGAACAGGGGGCCGAAGAGACCCAGTACTTC. The J gene is TRBJ2-5, the V gene TRBV5-1; TRBD1 matches 9 bases. The junction had 8 bases not matched to a gene; V was cut back by 5 bases and J by 3 bases. Germline lookup yields CDR1 SGHRS and CDR2 YFSETQ. CDR3 length: 15 amino acids.